One and the same sample provided the 19 T cell receptor beta chains below, sequenced in a study of T-cell reconstitution after alpha-beta-depleted transplantation in children. The authors prepared the TCRbeta library with unique molecular identifiers. TCRdb analysed the PCR reads with MiXCR anew, one entry per CDR3 protein. Of 250,000 or so distinct CDR3 sequences in the sample, around 8% were seen once. The sample in question was PBMCs, mostly from graft donor cells, obtained 180 days after TCRalphabeta/CD19-depleted stem cell transplant. The source is a male patient younger than 18 who had a stem cell transplant for acute lymphoblastic leukemia, so the T cells may come from the graft donor.

This clonotype was seen repeatedly, ten times or more. J is TRBJ2-1 and V is TRBV25-1; D unclear. Germline V gene sequence: CDR1 MGHDK, CDR2 SYGVNS. V lost 4 bases and J lost 6, with 4 bases in between. The CDR3 runs to 11 residues. CDR3 amino acids: CASSAGNEQFF. Here the CDR3 DNA reads TGTGCCAGCAGTGCGGGCAATGAGCAGTTCTTC.

This clonotype has a count of ten or more. The chain couples TRBV19 to TRBJ1-5, with D uncertain. The germline CDR1 and CDR2 sequences are LNHDA and SQIVND (reference sequence). V was cut by 3 bases and J by 7 bases, with 10 bases left in between. This CDR3 is built from 13 residues. This CDR3 reads CASSILGNQPQHF. The CDR3 DNA follows: TGTGCCAGTAGTATTCTCGGGAACCAGCCCCAGCATTTT.

This clonotype was observed many times. CDR3 in amino acids: CASSPGLAGTDTQYF. CDR3 nucleotides: TGTGCCAGCAGCCCAGGACTAGCGGGCACAGATACGCAGTATTTT. The rearrangement joins TRBV3-1 to TRBJ2-3; 10 bases agree with TRBD2. In germline, CDR1 is LGHDT, CDR2 YNNKEL (reference sequence). The V and J ends lost 4 bases and 1 base, in that order; junction bases with no gene match: 2. The CDR3 consists of 15 residues.

A note on this clonotype: With a much larger clone just one base away, this may be a read error. This likely comes from a read error, as the CDR3 has no conserved phenylalanine or tryptophan at its end. The chain combines TRBV11-2 with TRBJ2-3; 9 nucleotides align to TRBD1. The J segment lost 11 bases and the V segment lost 5 bases, leaving 8 bases of the junction unmatched. The CDR3 is 13 amino acids. Looked up from germline, CDR1 is SGHAT and CDR2 is FQNNGV. In DNA, the CDR3 is TGTGCCAGCAGCAGAACAGGGGGCGGTTTGCAGTATTCT. Residues: CASSRTGGGLQYS.

This clonotype was recorded at least ten times. The genes are TRBV24-1 and TRBJ1-5; perhaps TRBD1 as D (5 bases). Trimming took off 6 bases at V and 4 bases at J, with 9 bases between the two ends. CDR1 is KGHDR and CDR2 is SFDVKD in the germline V gene. The CDR3 consists of 13 residues. As DNA, the CDR3 is TGTGCCACCAGTCGGGGGGGAAATCAGCCCCAGCATTTT. Its protein product is CATSRGGNQPQHF.

This clonotype was recorded many times. The gene calls are TRBV4-3 and TRBJ1-5; no reliable D call. The CDR3 spans 14 residues. Looked up from germline, CDR1 is LGHNA and CDR2 is YSLEER. Trimming cost V 1 base and J 7 bases, with 11 bases left between them. The CDR3 DNA reads TGCGCCAGCAGCCAAGTCATTGATCGCCAGCCCCAGCATTTT. Translating it yields CASSQVIDRQPQHF.

This clonotype was detected ten times or more. The V gene is TRBV12-3 or TRBV12-4, the J gene TRBJ1-3, with no clear D. This CDR3 region has 14 residues. The V and J ends lost 7 bases and 2 bases respectively, with 12 bases between them. The chain's CDR3 is CASTTRLAGNTIYF. In DNA form, the CDR3 reads TGTGCCAGCACTACGCGGCTCGCTGGAAACACCATATATTTT.

This clonotype was detected many times. This chain joins TRBV28 and TRBJ1-3, with a weak D call TRBD1 (5 bases). This CDR3 is 17 amino acids long. The V gene lost 2 bases and the J gene lost 3 bases, with 17 bases spanning the gap. Per germline, CDR1 MDHEN and CDR2 SYDVKM. DNA for the CDR3: TGTGCCAGCAGTTTAGGGGGACTGCTAGAAGGTGGAAACACCATATATTTT. Residues: CASSLGGLLEGGNTIYF.

This clonotype was counted ten times or more. This sequence joins TRBV4-3 and TRBJ1-2; 10 bases fit TRBD1. Germline assignment: CDR1 LGHNA and CDR2 YSLEER. The CDR3 covers 13 residues. V shed 3 bases, J shed 8 bases, and the junction held 3 bases outside the gene matches. CDR3 amino acids: CASSQGTGEGYTF. Here the CDR3 DNA reads TGCGCCAGCAGCCAGGGGACAGGGGAAGGCTACACCTTC.

The sample holds many counts of this clonotype. V and J are TRBV28 and TRBJ2-3, with D perhaps TRBD1 (6 bases). In germline, CDR1 is MDHEN, CDR2 SYDVKM. V was trimmed by 11 bases and J by 0 bases, leaving 15 bases between them. This CDR3 has 14 residues. CDR3 loop: CALGGHFSTDTQYF. The CDR3 DNA sequence: TGTGCCCTAGGGGGACACTTTAGCACAGATACGCAGTATTTT.

The sample holds many counts of this clonotype. V is TRBV7-9 and J is TRBJ2-4, with D unclear. CDR1 is SEHNR and CDR2 is FQNEAQ in the germline V gene (reference sequence). Deletions cut 2 bases from V and 6 bases from J, with 17 bases between. This CDR3 region has 16 residues. The CDR3 loop reads CASSLFSIRSRNIQYF. The CDR3 bases are TGTGCCAGCAGCTTATTTAGTATTCGTTCCAGAAACATTCAGTACTTC.

The table lists this clonotype with many counts. The gene calls are TRBV12-3 or TRBV12-4 and TRBJ2-1, with TRBD2 as a possible D gene (6 bases). With 2 bases removed from V and 6 bases from J, the gap between germline ends came to 17 bases. The CDR3 spans 16 residues. In nucleotides, the CDR3 is TGTGCCAGCAGTTTAAGCCCAGCTAGCGCGTTCAATGAGCAGTTCTTC. It translates to CASSLSPASAFNEQFF.

This clonotype was recorded many times. The chain joins TRBV2 to TRBJ2-3, with D uncertain. Trimming cost V 1 base and J 11 bases, with 10 bases left between them. Germline CDR1 and CDR2: SNHLY and FYNNEI. The CDR3 is made up of 12 amino acids. This chain's CDR3 is CASSEGGIRQYF. CDR3 nucleotides: TGTGCCAGCAGTGAAGGAGGCATCAGGCAGTATTTT.

There are many counts of this clonotype. J is TRBJ2-3 and V is TRBV25-1, with D possibly called TRBD1 or TRBD2 (6 bases each). Trimming left V 2 bases short and J 4 bases short, with 19 bases between. The CDR3 has 17 residues. Germline loops: CDR1 MGHDK, CDR2 SYGVNS. The CDR3 nucleotides read TGTGCCAGCAGTGAAGGGAGATTGGGGGGCGGGCCAGATACGCAGTATTTT. Translated, it gives CASSEGRLGGGPDTQYF.

The chain recombines TRBV7-9 with TRBJ1-5, with unresolved D. The CDR3 loop spans 12 amino acids. Trimming removed 1 base at V and 7 bases at J, with 5 bases between. Looked up from germline, CDR1 is SEHNR and CDR2 is FQNEAQ (reference sequence). The DNA of the CDR3 is TGTGCCAGCAGCTTAGATGTACAGCCCCAGCATTTT. It encodes CASSLDVQPQHF.

In this sample, this clonotype turned up many times. The V call is TRBV5-1, the J call TRBJ2-7; D call uncertain. Trimming cost V 2 bases and J 6 bases, with 12 bases left between them. CDR1 SGHRS and CDR2 YFSETQ come from the germline V gene. The CDR3 is made up of 13 amino acids. DNA of the CDR3: TGCGCCAGCAGCTTCGTAGGTCAGATCGAGCAGTACTTC. This encodes CASSFVGQIEQYF.

This clonotype came up many times. The DNA of the CDR3 is TGCAGCGTTGGCAGGATCCCTAACTATGGCTACACCTTC. This codes for CSVGRIPNYGYTF. This chain joins TRBV29-1 and TRBJ1-2; no reliable D call. This CDR3 comprises 13 residues. V lost 4 bases to trimming and J lost 0 bases, with 9 bases between them. Germline V gene lookup returns CDR1 SQVTM and CDR2 ANQGSEA.

In its sample, this clonotype was seen many times. The chain employs TRBV28 and TRBJ1-5, with D tentatively TRBD1 (5 bases). The V gene lost 4 bases and the J gene lost 7 bases, with 20 bases spanning the gap. The CDR3 extends over 16 amino acids. Looked up from germline, CDR1 is MDHEN and CDR2 is SYDVKM. The CDR3 is CASSSPQGLGRQPQHF. CDR3 DNA sequence: TGTGCCAGCAGTTCCCCTCAGGGTTTGGGGAGACAGCCCCAGCATTTT.

At least ten counts were recorded for this clonotype. This chain joins TRBV27 and TRBJ2-7; D may match TRBD1 or TRBD2 (6 bases each). This CDR3 is built from 15 residues. Germline-derived CDR1 and CDR2 are MNHEY and SMNVEV (reference sequence). Trimming pared 6 bases from V and 5 bases from J, leaving 20 bases between. CDR3 in DNA: TGTGCCAGCAGAATAGGCGGGACAAGAAGCCACGAGCAGTACTTC. Amino acids: CASRIGGTRSHEQYF.